A selection of T cell receptor beta chains follows, all from one sample in a study of blood T cell repertoires in COVID-19. Profiling relied on immunoSEQ multiplex PCR, and the TCRdb table lists in-frame clones only, not all of them. The data contain more than 350,000 clones, around 87% of them singletons. The source material was PBMCs or T cells enriched from blood (not recorded which). These receptors all stem from a woman in her forties or fifties who had recovered from COVID-19. Each CDR3 is given with its conserved first and last residue. The D gene is left open where the match is weak. Not all rows give a size; the values are once, few, many and, for expanded clones, a class.

CDR3nt: TGTGCCATCAGTGAGGGGGCCGCCGGGGAGCTGTTTTTT
CDR3aa: CAISEGAAGELFF
j_gene: TRBJ2-2
abundance: .
d_gene: .
v_gene: TRBV10-3

CDR3nt: TGTGCCAGCAGCACCCGGGGGGGCTATAATTCACCCCTCCACTTT
CDR3aa: CASSTRGGYNSPLHF
j_gene: TRBJ1-6
abundance: .
d_gene: .
v_gene: TRBV6-5

CDR3nt: TGCGCCAGCAGCTCAGACAGGGTAGCTTTCTTT
CDR3aa: CASSSDRVAFF
j_gene: TRBJ1-1
abundance: .
d_gene: TRBD1
v_gene: TRBV5-1

CDR3nt: TGCGCCAGCAGCTTGGTGGAGGGAATTGATTCACCCCTCCACTTT
CDR3aa: CASSLVEGIDSPLHF
j_gene: TRBJ1-6
abundance: .
d_gene: .
v_gene: TRBV5-1

CDR3nt: TGTGCCAGTAGCCCACCGGGGAAGCAGGAAAAACTGTTTTTT
CDR3aa: CASSPPGKQEKLFF
j_gene: TRBJ1-4
abundance: .
d_gene: .
v_gene: TRBV19

CDR3nt: TGTGCCAGCAGCTTAGATTGGCAGGCAAACCGCTACGAGCAGTACTTC
CDR3aa: CASSLDWQANRYEQYF
j_gene: TRBJ2-7
abundance: .
d_gene: .
v_gene: TRBV11-2

CDR3nt: TGTGCCAGCGAGTCCGGCGAGGGTTACACTGAAGCTTTCTTT
CDR3aa: CASESGEGYTEAFF
j_gene: TRBJ1-1
abundance: .
d_gene: .
v_gene: TRBV2

CDR3nt: TGCAGCGTATCGGGGGGAGCTTCCTACGAGCAGTACTTC
CDR3aa: CSVSGGASYEQYF
j_gene: TRBJ2-7
abundance: .
d_gene: TRBD2
v_gene: TRBV29-1

CDR3nt: TGCGCCAGCAGCCAAGGGACAGGGAAGAACACTGAAGCTTTCTTT
CDR3aa: CASSQGTGKNTEAFF
j_gene: TRBJ1-1
abundance: .
d_gene: TRBD1
v_gene: TRBV4-3

CDR3nt: TGTGCCAGCAGCGCGGACTACGAGCAGTACTTC
CDR3aa: CASSADYEQYF
j_gene: TRBJ2-7
abundance: .
d_gene: .
v_gene: TRBV5-8

CDR3nt: TGTGCCAGCAGTTTATTCCCGCCCGGAGGAGGCCTCACCGGGGAGCTGTTTTTT
CDR3aa: CASSLFPPGGGLTGELFF
j_gene: TRBJ2-2
abundance: .
d_gene: .
v_gene: TRBV27

CDR3nt: TGTGCCAGCAGCATACCCGGGGGAGAAGCTTTCTTT
CDR3aa: CASSIPGGEAFF
j_gene: TRBJ1-1
abundance: .
d_gene: .
v_gene: TRBV3-1/TRBV3-2

CDR3nt: TGTGCCAGCAGCCCCCCGGGACAAGCGAACACTGAAGCTTTCTTT
CDR3aa: CASSPPGQANTEAFF
j_gene: TRBJ1-1
abundance: .
d_gene: .
v_gene: TRBV11-1

CDR3nt: TGTGCCAGCAGCCCGTGGACAGCTCTAGGTGGGCAGCCCCAGCATTTT
CDR3aa: CASSPWTALGGQPQHF
j_gene: TRBJ1-5
abundance: .
d_gene: .
v_gene: TRBV28

CDR3nt: TGTGCCAGCAGTATAGAGGGGGCGGATGGCTACACCTTC
CDR3aa: CASSIEGADGYTF
j_gene: TRBJ1-2
abundance: few
d_gene: TRBD1
v_gene: TRBV5-6

CDR3nt: TGCGCCAGCAGCTTGGAGGCAGGCTATGGCTACACCTTC
CDR3aa: CASSLEAGYGYTF
j_gene: TRBJ1-2
abundance: few
d_gene: .
v_gene: TRBV5-1

CDR3nt: TGTGCCAGCAGCGCCACAGGAGGGTCACCCCTCCACTTT
CDR3aa: CASSATGGSPLHF
j_gene: TRBJ1-6
abundance: .
d_gene: .
v_gene: TRBV9

CDR3nt: TGCGCCAGCCTTCTCCAGGGGGCGGGTGATGGCTACACCTTC
CDR3aa: CASLLQGAGDGYTF
j_gene: TRBJ1-2
abundance: .
d_gene: TRBD1
v_gene: TRBV10-1

CDR3nt: TGTGCCAGCAGTTTAGGGGGGGTGGATAACTATGGCTACACCTTC
CDR3aa: CASSLGGVDNYGYTF
j_gene: TRBJ1-2
abundance: .
d_gene: .
v_gene: TRBV28

CDR3nt: TGTGCCAGCAGTTACTCGTTTGTTGCTGTTAGTGGCTACACCTTC
CDR3aa: CASSYSFVAVSGYTF
j_gene: TRBJ1-2
abundance: .
d_gene: .
v_gene: TRBV6-5

CDR3nt: TGTGCCTGGAGAGACGGAGCCTACGAGCAGTACTTC
CDR3aa: CAWRDGAYEQYF
j_gene: TRBJ2-7
abundance: .
d_gene: .
v_gene: TRBV30

CDR3nt: TGCAGCGTTAAGAGGTCTAATGAAAAACTGTTTTTT
CDR3aa: CSVKRSNEKLFF
j_gene: TRBJ1-4
abundance: .
d_gene: .
v_gene: TRBV29-1

CDR3nt: TGTGCCACCAGCAGACGCCCAGGGTCCGGGCAGCCCCAGCATTTT
CDR3aa: CATSRRPGSGQPQHF
j_gene: TRBJ1-5
abundance: .
d_gene: .
v_gene: TRBV15

CDR3nt: TGTGCCAGCAGTGAAGCGTGGGGATGGAGGGCGGGGGGCAATCAGCCCCAGCATTTT
CDR3aa: CASSEAWGWRAGGNQPQHF
j_gene: TRBJ1-5
abundance: .
d_gene: .
v_gene: TRBV2

CDR3nt: TGTGCCAGCAGCGGCTCATGGGGTAGCGGGAGAAACACAGATACGCAGTATTTT
CDR3aa: CASSGSWGSGRNTDTQYF
j_gene: TRBJ2-3
abundance: .
d_gene: TRBD2
v_gene: TRBV5-4

CDR3nt: TGTGCCAGTACCTCCGAGGGTCATAGCAATCAGCCCCAGCATTTT
CDR3aa: CASTSEGHSNQPQHF
j_gene: TRBJ1-5
abundance: once
d_gene: .
v_gene: TRBV19

CDR3nt: TGTGCCAGCTCACTATGGTCGGACACCGGGGAGCTGTTTTTT
CDR3aa: CASSLWSDTGELFF
j_gene: TRBJ2-2
abundance: once
d_gene: .
v_gene: TRBV18

CDR3nt: TGTGCCAGCAGCTTAATAGCTAGGGAGGGTGAAGCTTTCTTT
CDR3aa: CASSLIAREGEAFF
j_gene: TRBJ1-1
abundance: once
d_gene: .
v_gene: TRBV7-3

CDR3nt: TGTGCCAGCGGCCCTGGACTAGCAGTTAACAATGAGCAGTTCTTC
CDR3aa: CASGPGLAVNNEQFF
j_gene: TRBJ2-1
abundance: .
d_gene: TRBD2
v_gene: TRBV2

CDR3nt: TGTGCCAGCAGCGGAACCCCGGGACACCGAAATGAAAAACTGTTTTTT
CDR3aa: CASSGTPGHRNEKLFF
j_gene: TRBJ1-4
abundance: .
d_gene: .
v_gene: TRBV5-6

CDR3nt: TGTGCCAGCAGCTTAGGAGATTCACCCCTCCACTTT
CDR3aa: CASSLGDSPLHF
j_gene: TRBJ1-6
abundance: few
d_gene: .
v_gene: TRBV7-6

CDR3nt: TGTGCCAGCAGTGAAGTGGGGGGGGACTATGGCTACACCTTC
CDR3aa: CASSEVGGDYGYTF
j_gene: TRBJ1-2
abundance: .
d_gene: .
v_gene: TRBV6-1

CDR3nt: TGCGCCAGCAGCCATATAAACCTCAGGGGGCGCGTAAATCCCGTCAATCAGCCCCAGCATTTT
CDR3aa: CASSHINLRGRVNPVNQPQHF
j_gene: TRBJ1-5
abundance: .
d_gene: TRBD1
v_gene: TRBV4-1

CDR3nt: TGTGCCAGCAGCTTTTGGGAGGCTAACACTGAAGCTTTCTTT
CDR3aa: CASSFWEANTEAFF
j_gene: TRBJ1-1
abundance: .
d_gene: .
v_gene: TRBV5-6

CDR3nt: TGTGCCAGCAGGTTTGGAGGGGCGCAAAGCACTGAAGCTTTCTTT
CDR3aa: CASRFGGAQSTEAFF
j_gene: TRBJ1-1
abundance: .
d_gene: .
v_gene: TRBV28

CDR3nt: TGTGCCAGCAGTTCGGCTAGGGGGTGGTATTTT
CDR3aa: CASSSARGWYF
j_gene: TRBJ2-3
abundance: .
d_gene: .
v_gene: TRBV27

CDR3nt: TGTGCCACCAGCAGAGGAGGACTCTACGAGCAGTACTTC
CDR3aa: CATSRGGLYEQYF
j_gene: TRBJ2-7
abundance: few
d_gene: .
v_gene: TRBV15

CDR3nt: TGTGCCAGCAGCTCGCGGGGAGAACAGGTCGCGAGAGAGCAGTACTTC
CDR3aa: CASSSRGEQVAREQYF
j_gene: TRBJ2-7
abundance: .
d_gene: .
v_gene: TRBV7-9

CDR3nt: TGTGCCAGCAGTTTACACCTGACTAGCGGGAACTACGAGCAGTACTTC
CDR3aa: CASSLHLTSGNYEQYF
j_gene: TRBJ2-7
abundance: .
d_gene: TRBD2
v_gene: TRBV28

CDR3nt: TGTGCCAGCAGTTTATTGGGACTACCTAAAGAGACCCAGTACTTC
CDR3aa: CASSLLGLPKETQYF
j_gene: TRBJ2-5
abundance: .
d_gene: TRBD2
v_gene: TRBV27

CDR3nt: TGTGCCAGCAGCTTAGCGCTAGGCGGGACAGGGAGAGTAGACTATGGCTACACCTTC
CDR3aa: CASSLALGGTGRVDYGYTF
j_gene: TRBJ1-2
abundance: .
d_gene: TRBD1
v_gene: TRBV7-2

CDR3nt: TGTGCCAGCAGTAAAACGGGGGTGCAGCCCCAGCATTTT
CDR3aa: CASSKTGVQPQHF
j_gene: TRBJ1-5
abundance: .
d_gene: .
v_gene: TRBV28

CDR3nt: TGTGCCAGCAGCTCCCATAATGAAAAACTGTTTTTT
CDR3aa: CASSSHNEKLFF
j_gene: TRBJ1-4
abundance: .
d_gene: .
v_gene: TRBV5-4

CDR3nt: TGTGCCAGCCGACCAGGACTTCGGGAGCAGTTCTTC
CDR3aa: CASRPGLREQFF
j_gene: TRBJ2-1
abundance: once
d_gene: .
v_gene: TRBV6-5

CDR3nt: TGCAGGGTTCAGGGGAGCTACAATGAGCAGTTCTTC
CDR3aa: CRVQGSYNEQFF
j_gene: TRBJ2-1
abundance: .
d_gene: .
v_gene: TRBV29-1

CDR3nt: TGTGCCAGCAGCCCCCCCCGGGGAATCCCCCTCCACTTT
CDR3aa: CASSPPRGIPLHF
j_gene: TRBJ1-6
abundance: few
d_gene: .
v_gene: TRBV12-3/TRBV12-4

CDR3nt: TGTGCCAGCAGTGATTATGCGGGGGCGGCGGACACTGAAGCTTTCTTT
CDR3aa: CASSDYAGAADTEAFF
j_gene: TRBJ1-1
abundance: .
d_gene: .
v_gene: TRBV27

CDR3nt: TGCGCCAGCAGCCAAGACAGGCCAGGGGGAAACATTCAGTACTTC
CDR3aa: CASSQDRPGGNIQYF
j_gene: TRBJ2-4
abundance: once
d_gene: TRBD1
v_gene: TRBV4-3

CDR3nt: TGTGCCAGCATCACCGGGACTGGATCAAATCAGCCCCAGCATTTT
CDR3aa: CASITGTGSNQPQHF
j_gene: TRBJ1-5
abundance: .
d_gene: .
v_gene: TRBV5-8